This T cell receptor beta chain was observed in a study of metastatic and nonmetastatic thyroid tumors. Study as a whole: The comparison covered peripheral blood and tumor or nodule tissue in malignant and benign thyroid patients.

Per germline, CDR1 SGHKS and CDR2 YYEKEE (reference sequence). The V end lost 0 bases, the J end lost 4 bases, and 8 bases lay between the germline ends. This CDR3 region has 15 residues. Comments on this clone: Its antigen is undetermined.

All patients reached thyroid surgery having received no treatment beforehand. TCRdb reassembled clones from the PCR reads with MiXCR. The sample consists of 14,000 or so clones, almost 30% of them appearing once. Findings and caveats of the study: For both blood and tumor, malignant thyroid tumors reportedly showed significantly higher TCR beta diversity than benign nodules did.

This clonotype was obtained from a female donor with papillary thyroid cancer or a benign thyroid nodule (not recorded which). Some clones in this sample may be carry-over from other donors' samples. The chain has TRBV5-5 and TRBJ2-6; D call uncertain. Sequencing input: blood. CDR3 in amino acids: CASSLDSPGANVLTF. CDR3 DNA: TGTGCCAGCAGCTTGGATAGTCCCGGGGCCAACGTCCTGACTTTC.